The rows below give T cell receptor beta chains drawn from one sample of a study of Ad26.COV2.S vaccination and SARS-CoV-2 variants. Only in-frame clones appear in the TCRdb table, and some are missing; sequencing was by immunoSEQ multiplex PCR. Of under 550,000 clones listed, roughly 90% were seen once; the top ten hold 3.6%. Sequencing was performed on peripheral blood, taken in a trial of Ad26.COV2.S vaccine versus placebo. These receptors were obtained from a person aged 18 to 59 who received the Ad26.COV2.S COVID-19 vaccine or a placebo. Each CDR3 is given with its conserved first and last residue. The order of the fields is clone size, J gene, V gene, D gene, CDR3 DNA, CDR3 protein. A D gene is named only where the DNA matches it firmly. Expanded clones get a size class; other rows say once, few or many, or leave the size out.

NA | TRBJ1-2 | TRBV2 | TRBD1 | TGTGCCAGCAACGTGACAGGGGAGGACTATGGCTACACCTTC | CASNVTGEDYGYTF
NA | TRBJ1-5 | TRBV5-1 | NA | TGCGCCAGCAGCTTAGACTCCTCCCGGCAGCCCCAGCATTTT | CASSLDSSRQPQHF
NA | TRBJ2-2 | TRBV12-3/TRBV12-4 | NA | TGTGCCAGCAGTTTAGCTGCCGGGGAGCTGTTTTTT | CASSLAAGELFF
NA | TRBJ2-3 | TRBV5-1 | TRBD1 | TGCGCCAGCAGCTGGGACAGTTACAGCACAGATACGCAGTATTTT | CASSWDSYSTDTQYF
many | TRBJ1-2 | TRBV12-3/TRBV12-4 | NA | TGTGCCAGCAGTTTTCTCTTGGGTTGCACCTTC | CASSFLLGCTF
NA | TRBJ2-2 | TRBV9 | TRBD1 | TGTGCCAGCAGCCCACCCGACAGGGTAGGCACCGGGGAGCTGTTTTTT | CASSPPDRVGTGELFF
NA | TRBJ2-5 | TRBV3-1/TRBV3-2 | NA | TGTGCCAGCAGCTCCGACCGCGAGACCCAGTACTTC | CASSSDRETQYF
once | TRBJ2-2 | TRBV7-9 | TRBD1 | TGTGCCAGCAGCTCCAGGACAGGGATAACCGGGGAGCTGTTTTTT | CASSSRTGITGELFF
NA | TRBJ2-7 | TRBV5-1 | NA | TGCGCCAGCAGCTTGTTTAATTCCTACGAGCAGTACTTC | CASSLFNSYEQYF
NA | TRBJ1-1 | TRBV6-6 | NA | TGTGCCAGCAGTTTTCCACCAAACACTGAAGCTTTCTTT | CASSFPPNTEAFF
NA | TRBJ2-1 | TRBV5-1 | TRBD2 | TGCGCCAGCAGCGCGGGACTAGCGGGGGACAATGAGCAGTTCTTC | CASSAGLAGDNEQFF
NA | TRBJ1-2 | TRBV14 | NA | TGTGCCAGCAGCCAGGAGGATTATGGCTACACCTTC | CASSQEDYGYTF
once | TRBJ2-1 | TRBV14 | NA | TGTGCCAGCAGCCAAGGGAGTTACAATGAGCAGTTCTTC | CASSQGSYNEQFF
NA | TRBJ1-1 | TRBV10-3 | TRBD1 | TGTGCCATCAGTGAGTCGGGGACAGGGGCTACTGAAGCTTTCTTT | CAISESGTGATEAFF
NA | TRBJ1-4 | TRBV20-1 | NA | TGCAGTGCTCGGTTTAATGAAAAACTGTTTTTT | CSARFNEKLFF
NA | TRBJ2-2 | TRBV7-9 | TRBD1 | TGTGCCAGCGTAACAGGGGCCTACACCGGGGAGCTGTTTTTT | CASVTGAYTGELFF
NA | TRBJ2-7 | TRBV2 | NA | TGTGCCAGCAGTGTCCCCCCGGGCTCCTACGAGCAGTACTTC | CASSVPPGSYEQYF
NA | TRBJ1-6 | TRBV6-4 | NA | TGTGCCAGCAGCCGGGGAGGGCATTCACCCCTCCACTTT | CASSRGGHSPLHF
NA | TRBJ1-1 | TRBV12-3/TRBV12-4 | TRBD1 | TGTGCCAGCGGAGGGGGCCACACTGAAGCTTTCTTT | CASGGGHTEAFF
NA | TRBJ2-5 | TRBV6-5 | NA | TGTGCCAGCAGTTACGGACTGAGCCAAGAGACCCAGTACTTC | CASSYGLSQETQYF
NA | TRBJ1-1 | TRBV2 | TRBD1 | TGTGCCAGCAGAAGGACAGGCGGAGAAGCTTTCTTT | CASRRTGGEAFF
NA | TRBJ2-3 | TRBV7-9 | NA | TGTGCCAGCAGCTTAGTCGGGACTTCCCCAGATACGCAGTATTTT | CASSLVGTSPDTQYF
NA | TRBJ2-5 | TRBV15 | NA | TGTGCCACCAGCAGAGATTTATTCCGGGAACAAGAGACCCAGTACTTC | CATSRDLFREQETQYF
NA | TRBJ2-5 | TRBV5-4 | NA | TGTGCCAGCAGCTTCAGGGCCTACCAAGAGACCCAGTACTTC | CASSFRAYQETQYF
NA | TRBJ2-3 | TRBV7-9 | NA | TGTGCCAGCAGCTTAGGGGACATAACAGATACGCAGTATTTT | CASSLGDITDTQYF
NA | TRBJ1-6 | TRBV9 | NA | TGTGCCAGCAACCAGGGATTATCCTATAATTCACCCCTCCACTTT | CASNQGLSYNSPLHF
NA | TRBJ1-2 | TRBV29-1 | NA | TGCAGCGGACAGGACCCTCGGGGCTACACCTTC | CSGQDPRGYTF
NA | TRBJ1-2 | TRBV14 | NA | TGTGCCAGCAGCCACGGACCAGCGCGGGGCGGCTACACCTTC | CASSHGPARGGYTF
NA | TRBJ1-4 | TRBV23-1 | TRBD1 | TGCGCCAGCAGTTACGGGGCGTACAGGGGGCGGAGAGGAGCAACTAATGAAAAACTGTTTTTT | CASSYGAYRGRRGATNEKLFF
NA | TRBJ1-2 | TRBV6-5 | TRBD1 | TGTGCCAGCACCCGACAGGGGGCGGACTATGGCTACACCTTC | CASTRQGADYGYTF
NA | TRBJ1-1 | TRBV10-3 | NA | TGTGCCATCAGTGAGGGCCAGGACACTGGGGTAGCTTTCTTT | CAISEGQDTGVAFF
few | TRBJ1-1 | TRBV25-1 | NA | TGTGCCAGCATGCTCGGGCCCAAAGCTTTCTTT | CASMLGPKAFF
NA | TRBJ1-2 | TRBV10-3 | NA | TGTGCCATCAGTGTGGAGGACGACTATGGCTACACCTTC | CAISVEDDYGYTF
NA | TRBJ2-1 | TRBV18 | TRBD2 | TGTGCCAGCTCACCACCGAGCGGGGGGATATACAATGAGCAGTTCTTC | CASSPPSGGIYNEQFF
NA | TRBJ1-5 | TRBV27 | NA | TGTGCCAGCAGTCCACTTTTGGGGTCTGGCAATCAGCCCCAGCATTTT | CASSPLLGSGNQPQHF
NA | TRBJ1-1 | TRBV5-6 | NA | TGTGCCAGCAGCTTGTTAACCAACGGGGGAGAGAGGACTGAAGCTTTCTTT | CASSLLTNGGERTEAFF
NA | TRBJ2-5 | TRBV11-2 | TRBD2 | TGTGCCAGCAGCGCAATGCCGGGGGGTATCCAAGAGACCCAGTACTTC | CASSAMPGGIQETQYF
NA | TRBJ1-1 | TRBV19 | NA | TGTGCCAGTAGTCCCTTTGGGGGGAACACTGAAGCTTTCTTT | CASSPFGGNTEAFF
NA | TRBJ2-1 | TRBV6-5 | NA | TGTGCCAGCAGTCAACAGGGAGGAAGATACAATGAGCAGTTCTTC | CASSQQGGRYNEQFF
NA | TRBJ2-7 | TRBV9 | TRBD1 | TGTGCCAGCAGTGGGACAGGGGATGACGAGCAGTACTTC | CASSGTGDDEQYF
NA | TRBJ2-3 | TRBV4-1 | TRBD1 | TGCGCCAGCAGCCAAGCCGGGACAGGACTATCGAGGGGAGGCACAGATACGCAGTATTTT | CASSQAGTGLSRGGTDTQYF